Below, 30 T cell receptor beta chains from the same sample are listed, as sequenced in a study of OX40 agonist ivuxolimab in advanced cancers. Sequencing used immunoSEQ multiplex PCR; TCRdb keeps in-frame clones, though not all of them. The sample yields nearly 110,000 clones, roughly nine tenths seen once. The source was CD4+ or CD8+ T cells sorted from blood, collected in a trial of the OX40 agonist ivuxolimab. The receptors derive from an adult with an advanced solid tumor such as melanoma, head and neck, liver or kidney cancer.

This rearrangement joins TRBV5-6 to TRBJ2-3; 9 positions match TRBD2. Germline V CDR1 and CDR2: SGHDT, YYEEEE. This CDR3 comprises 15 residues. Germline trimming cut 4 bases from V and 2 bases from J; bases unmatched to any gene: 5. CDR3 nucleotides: TGTGCCAGCAGCCCGACTAGCGGATCCACAGATACGCAGTATTTT. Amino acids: CASSPTSGSTDTQYF.

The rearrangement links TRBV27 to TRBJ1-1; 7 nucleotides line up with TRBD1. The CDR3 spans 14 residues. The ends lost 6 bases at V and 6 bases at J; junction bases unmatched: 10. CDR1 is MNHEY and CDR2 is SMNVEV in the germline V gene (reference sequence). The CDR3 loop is CASSRLGGGAEAFF. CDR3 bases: TGTGCCAGCAGCCGGTTAGGGGGCGGCGCTGAAGCTTTCTTT.

CDR3 sequence reads: CSVRPEQGGETQYF. Here the CDR3 DNA reads TGCAGCGTCCGCCCTGAACAGGGGGGAGAGACCCAGTACTTC. This rearrangement joins TRBV29-1 to TRBJ2-5; 8 bases fit TRBD1. The germline V gene has CDR1 SQVTM and CDR2 ANQGSEA. The CDR3 is made up of 14 amino acids. V gave up 6 bases and J gave up 4 bases; unmatched junction bases: 10.

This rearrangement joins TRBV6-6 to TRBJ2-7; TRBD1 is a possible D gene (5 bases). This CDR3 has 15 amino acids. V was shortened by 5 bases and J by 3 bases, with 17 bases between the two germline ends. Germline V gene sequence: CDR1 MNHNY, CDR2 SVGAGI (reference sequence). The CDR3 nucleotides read TGTGCCAGCAGTCCCCTACGACAGCAAGACTACGAGCAGTACTTC. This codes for CASSPLRQQDYEQYF.

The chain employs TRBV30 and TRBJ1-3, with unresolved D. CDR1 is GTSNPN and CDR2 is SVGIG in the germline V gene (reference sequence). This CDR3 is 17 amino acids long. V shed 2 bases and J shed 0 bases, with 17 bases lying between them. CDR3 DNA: TGTGCCTGGAGTCCCGACCGCAGCGATTACTCTGGAAACACCATATATTTT. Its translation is CAWSPDRSDYSGNTIYF.

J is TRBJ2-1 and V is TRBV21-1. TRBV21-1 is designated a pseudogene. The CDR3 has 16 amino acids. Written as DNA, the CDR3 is TGTGCCAGCAGCAAAGCGCTTCGGGGGCCGGACAATGAGCAGTTCTTC. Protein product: CASSKALRGPDNEQFF.

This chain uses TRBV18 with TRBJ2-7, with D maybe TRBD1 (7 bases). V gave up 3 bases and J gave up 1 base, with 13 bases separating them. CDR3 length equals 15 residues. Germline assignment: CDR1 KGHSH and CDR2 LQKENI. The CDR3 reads CASSPGAGGSYEQYF. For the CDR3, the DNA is TGTGCCAGCTCACCTGGGGCAGGGGGGTCCTACGAGCAGTACTTC.

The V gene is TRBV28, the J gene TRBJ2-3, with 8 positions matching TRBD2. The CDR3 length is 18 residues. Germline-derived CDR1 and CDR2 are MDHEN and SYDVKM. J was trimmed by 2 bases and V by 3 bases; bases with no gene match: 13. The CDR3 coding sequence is TGTGCCAGCAGTTTTGGAATCCAATACGGGGGGGTCACAGATACGCAGTATTTT. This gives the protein CASSFGIQYGGVTDTQYF.

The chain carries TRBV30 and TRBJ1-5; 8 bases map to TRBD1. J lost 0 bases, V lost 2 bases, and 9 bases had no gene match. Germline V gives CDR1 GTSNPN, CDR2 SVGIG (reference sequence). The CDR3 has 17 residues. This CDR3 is CAWSPHSGGSSNQPQHF. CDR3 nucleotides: TGTGCCTGGAGTCCTCACTCAGGGGGCAGTAGCAATCAGCCCCAGCATTTT.

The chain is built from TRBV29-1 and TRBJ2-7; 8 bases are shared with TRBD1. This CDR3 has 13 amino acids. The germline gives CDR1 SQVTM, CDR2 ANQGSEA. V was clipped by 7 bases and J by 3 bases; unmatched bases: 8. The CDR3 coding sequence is TGCAGCGCGAGTGGGACAGGCTTCTACGAGCAGTACTTC. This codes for CSASGTGFYEQYF.

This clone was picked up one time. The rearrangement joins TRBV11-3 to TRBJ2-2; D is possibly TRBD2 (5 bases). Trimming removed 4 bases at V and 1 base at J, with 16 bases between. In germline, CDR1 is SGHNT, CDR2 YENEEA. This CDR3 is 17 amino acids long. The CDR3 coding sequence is TGTGCCAGCAGCTCACCTCCCGGACGGGAGAACACCGGGGAGCTGTTTTTT. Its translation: CASSSPPGRENTGELFF. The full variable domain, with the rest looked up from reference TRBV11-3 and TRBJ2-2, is EAGVVQSPRYKIIEKKQPVAFWCNPISGHNTLYWYLQNLGQGPELLIRYENEEAVDDSQLPKDRFSAERLKGVDSTLKIQPAELGDSAVYLCASSSPPGRENTGELFFGEGSRLTVL.

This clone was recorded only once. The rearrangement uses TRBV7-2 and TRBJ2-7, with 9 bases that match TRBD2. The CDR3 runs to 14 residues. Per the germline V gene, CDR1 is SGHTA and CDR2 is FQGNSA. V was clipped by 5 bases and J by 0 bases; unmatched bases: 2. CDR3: CASSTLAGSYEQYF. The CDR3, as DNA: TGTGCCAGCAGCACACTAGCGGGCTCCTACGAGCAGTACTTC.

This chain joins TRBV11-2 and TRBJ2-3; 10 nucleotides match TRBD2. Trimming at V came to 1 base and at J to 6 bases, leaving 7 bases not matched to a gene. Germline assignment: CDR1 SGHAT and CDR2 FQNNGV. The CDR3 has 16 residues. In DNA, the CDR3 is TGTGCCAGCAGCTTAGGGGCGCTAGCGGGGGTGGATACGCAGTATTTT. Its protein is CASSLGALAGVDTQYF.

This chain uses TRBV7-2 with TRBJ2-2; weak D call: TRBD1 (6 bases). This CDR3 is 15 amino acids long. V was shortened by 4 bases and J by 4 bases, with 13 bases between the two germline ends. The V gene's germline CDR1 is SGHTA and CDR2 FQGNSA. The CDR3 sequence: CASSSLKDSTGELFF. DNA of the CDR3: TGTGCCAGCAGCTCCTTGAAGGACAGCACCGGGGAGCTGTTTTTT. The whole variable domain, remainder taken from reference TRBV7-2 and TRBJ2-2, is GAGVSQSPSNKVTEKGKDVELRCDPISGHTALYWYRQSLGQGLEFLIYFQGNSAPDKSGLPSDRFSAERTGGSVSTLTIQRTQQEDSAVYLCASSSLKDSTGELFFGEGSRLTVL.

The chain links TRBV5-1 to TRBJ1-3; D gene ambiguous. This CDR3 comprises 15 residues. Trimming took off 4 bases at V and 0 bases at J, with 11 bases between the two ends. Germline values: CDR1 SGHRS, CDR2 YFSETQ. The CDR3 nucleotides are TGCGCCAGCAGCCCAGGACCGTTCTCTGGAAACACCATATATTTT. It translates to CASSPGPFSGNTIYF. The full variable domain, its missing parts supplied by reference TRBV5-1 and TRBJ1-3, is KAGVTQTPRYLIKTRGQQVTLSCSPISGHRSVSWYQQTPGQGLQFLFEYFSETQRNKGNFPGRFSGRQFSNSRSEMNVSTLELGDSALYLCASSPGPFSGNTIYFGEGSWLTVV.

The CDR3 DNA follows: TGCGCCAGCAGCCAAGACGAAACGATCGGGGCTGGAAACACCATATATTTT. This sequence encodes CASSQDETIGAGNTIYF. The chain links TRBV4-1 to TRBJ1-3, with unresolved D. The CDR3 covers 17 residues. The germline gives CDR1 MGHRA, CDR2 YSYEKL. V gave up 0 bases and J gave up 2 bases, with 14 bases separating them.

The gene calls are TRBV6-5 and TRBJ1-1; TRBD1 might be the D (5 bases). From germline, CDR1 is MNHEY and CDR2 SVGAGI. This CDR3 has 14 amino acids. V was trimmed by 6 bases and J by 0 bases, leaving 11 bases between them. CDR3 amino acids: CASSRGRVNTEAFF. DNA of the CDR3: TGTGCCAGCAGCCGGGGACGGGTGAACACTGAAGCTTTCTTT.

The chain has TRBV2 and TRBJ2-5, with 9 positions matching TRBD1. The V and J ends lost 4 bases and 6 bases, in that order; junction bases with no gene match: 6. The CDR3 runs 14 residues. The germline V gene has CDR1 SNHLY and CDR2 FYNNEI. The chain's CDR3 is CASSAGTGIQTQYF. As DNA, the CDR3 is TGTGCCAGCAGTGCCGGGACAGGGATTCAGACCCAGTACTTC.

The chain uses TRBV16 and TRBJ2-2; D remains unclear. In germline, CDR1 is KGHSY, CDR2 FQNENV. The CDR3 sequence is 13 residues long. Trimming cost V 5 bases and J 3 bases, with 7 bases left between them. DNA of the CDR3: TGTGCCAGCAGCACACGATACACCGGGGAGCTGTTTTTT. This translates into CASSTRYTGELFF.

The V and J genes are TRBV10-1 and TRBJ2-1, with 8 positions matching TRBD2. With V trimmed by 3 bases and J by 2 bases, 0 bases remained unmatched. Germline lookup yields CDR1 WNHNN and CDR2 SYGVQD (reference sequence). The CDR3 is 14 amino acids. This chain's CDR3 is CASSDGGAYNEQFF. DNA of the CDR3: TGCGCCAGCAGTGACGGGGGGGCCTACAATGAGCAGTTCTTC.

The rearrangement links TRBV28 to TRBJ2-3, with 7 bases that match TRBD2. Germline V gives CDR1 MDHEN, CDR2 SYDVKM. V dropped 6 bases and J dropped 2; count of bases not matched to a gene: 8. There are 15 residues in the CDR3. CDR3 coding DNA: TGTGCCAGCAGCCCGCCCGGGGGGATCACAGATACGCAGTATTTT. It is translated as CASSPPGGITDTQYF.

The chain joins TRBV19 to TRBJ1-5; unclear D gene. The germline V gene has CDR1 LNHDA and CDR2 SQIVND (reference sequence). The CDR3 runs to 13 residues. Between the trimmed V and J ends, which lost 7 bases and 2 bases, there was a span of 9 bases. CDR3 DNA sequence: TGTGCCAGTACCAGAGCCGGCAATCAGCCCCAGCATTTT. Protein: CASTRAGNQPQHF.

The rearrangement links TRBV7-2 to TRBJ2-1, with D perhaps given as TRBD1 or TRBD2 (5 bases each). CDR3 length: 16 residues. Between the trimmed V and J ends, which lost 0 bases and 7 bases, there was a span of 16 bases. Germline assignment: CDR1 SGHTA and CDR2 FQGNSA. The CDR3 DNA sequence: TGTGCCAGCAGCTTAGCTCAAGGGACGGTCAAGAATGAGCAGTTCTTC. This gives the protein CASSLAQGTVKNEQFF.

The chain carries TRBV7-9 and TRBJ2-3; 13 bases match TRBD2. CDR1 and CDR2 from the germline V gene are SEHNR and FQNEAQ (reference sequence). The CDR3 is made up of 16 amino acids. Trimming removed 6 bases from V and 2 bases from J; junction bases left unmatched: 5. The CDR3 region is CASRTGLAGATDTQYF. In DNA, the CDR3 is TGTGCCAGCAGAACTGGACTAGCGGGGGCCACAGATACGCAGTATTTT. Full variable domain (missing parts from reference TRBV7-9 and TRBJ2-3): DTGVSQNPRHKITKRGQNVTFRCDPISEHNRLYWYRQTLGQGPEFLTYFQNEAQLEKSRLLSDRFSAERPKGSFSTLEIQRTEQGDSAMYLCASRTGLAGATDTQYFGPGTRLTVL.

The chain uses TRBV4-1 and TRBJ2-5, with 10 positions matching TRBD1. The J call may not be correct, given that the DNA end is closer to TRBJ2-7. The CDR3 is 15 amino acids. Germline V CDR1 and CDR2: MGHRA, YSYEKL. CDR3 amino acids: CASSPRDRGIHEQYF. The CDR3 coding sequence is TGCGCCAGCAGCCCACGGGACAGGGGTATCCACGAGCAGTACTTC.

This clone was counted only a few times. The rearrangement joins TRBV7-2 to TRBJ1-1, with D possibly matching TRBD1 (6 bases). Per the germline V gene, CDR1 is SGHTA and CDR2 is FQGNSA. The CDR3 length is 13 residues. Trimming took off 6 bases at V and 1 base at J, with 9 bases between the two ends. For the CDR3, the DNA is TGTGCCAGCAGACTACAGGGGAACACTGAAGCTTTCTTT. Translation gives CASRLQGNTEAFF.

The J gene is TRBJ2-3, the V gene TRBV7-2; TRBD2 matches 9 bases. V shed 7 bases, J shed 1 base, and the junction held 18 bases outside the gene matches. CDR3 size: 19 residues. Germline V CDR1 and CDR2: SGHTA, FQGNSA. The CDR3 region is CASNRDLAGYLVGTDTQYF. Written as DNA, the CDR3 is TGTGCCAGCAATCGCGACCTAGCGGGATATCTGGTTGGCACAGATACGCAGTATTTT.

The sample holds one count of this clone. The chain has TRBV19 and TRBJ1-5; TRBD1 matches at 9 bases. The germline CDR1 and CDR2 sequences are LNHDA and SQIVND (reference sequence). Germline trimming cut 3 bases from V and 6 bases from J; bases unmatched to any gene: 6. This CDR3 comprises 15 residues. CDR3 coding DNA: TGTGCCAGTAGTATGGGGACAGGGTTCGTTCAGCCCCAGCATTTT. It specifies CASSMGTGFVQPQHF. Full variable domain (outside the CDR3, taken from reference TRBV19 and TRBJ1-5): DGGITQSPKYLFRKEGQNVTLSCEQNLNHDAMYWYRQDPGQGLRLIYYSQIVNDFQKGDIAEGYSVSREKKESFPLTVTSAQKNPTAFYLCASSMGTGFVQPQHFGDGTRLSIL.

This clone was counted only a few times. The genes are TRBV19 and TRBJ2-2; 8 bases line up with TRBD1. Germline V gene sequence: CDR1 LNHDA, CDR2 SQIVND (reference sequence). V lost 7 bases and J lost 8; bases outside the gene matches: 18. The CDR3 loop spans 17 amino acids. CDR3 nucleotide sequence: TGTGCCAGTAACCCCCCAGGTCAGGGGGCAATTGGAGGGGAGCTGTTTTTT. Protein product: CASNPPGQGAIGGELFF.

CDR3 DNA sequence: TGTGCCAGCAACCCCGGGACTAGCGGTCAGCTAGCCAAAAACATTCAGTACTTC. Encoded protein: CASNPGTSGQLAKNIQYF. The J gene is TRBJ2-4, the V gene TRBV11-2, with 11 bases aligning to TRBD2. Unmatched junction bases numbered 11, after V lost 7 bases and J lost 0 bases. Germline CDR1 and CDR2: SGHAT and FQNNGV. The CDR3 extends over 18 amino acids.